Given below is one T cell receptor (beta chain) in context. Using immunoSEQ multiplex PCR, the repertoire was profiled, and TCRdb retains in-frame clones only, with some absent. The sample includes about 150,000 clones, approximately 86% of them seen just once. V was clipped by 1 base and J by 3 bases, with 6 bases between them. The CDR3 runs 13 residues. Per germline, CDR1 SGHAT and CDR2 FQNNGV. These data belong to a study of blood T cell repertoires in COVID-19. The sequenced sample was peripheral blood. The TCR comes from a woman aged 50 to 65 with acute or convalescent COVID-19. The genes are TRBV11-2 and TRBJ1-1; D uncertain. CDR3 sequence: CASSLGSDTEAFF. The CDR3 DNA sequence: TGTGCCAGCAGCTTAGGCAGCGACACTGAAGCTTTCTTT. The full variable domain, its missing parts supplied by reference TRBV11-2 and TRBJ1-1, is EAGVAQSPRYKIIEKRQSVAFWCNPISGHATLYWYQQILGQGPKLLIQFQNNGVVDDSQLPKDRFSAERLKGVDSTLKIQPAKLEDSAVYLCASSLGSDTEAFFGQGTRLTVV.